This entry describes one TCR beta chain. Its antigen is not known. This sample was included in a study of shared clonotypes between healthy human individuals. Notes on the study in general: Depth was large, yet rarefaction showed that sorted-subset sequencing was incomplete. Clonotypes not shared had lower generation probabilities than those common to all four donors. Naive subsets usually exceeded memory subsets in estimated richness.

Data came from immunoSEQ multiplex PCR; TCRdb stores just in-frame clones and leaves some out. The data show some 660,000 clones, 60% to 75% seen once. This clonotype originated in a woman aged 25 to 45 in good health. The sequenced sample was memory CD4+ T cells sorted from blood. Subset of the sample: CD45RA-negative fraction.

Written as DNA, the CDR3 is TGTGCCAGCAGTTACTCAAGTGGCACGGGGGCCAACGTCCTGACTTTC. Its translation: CASSYSSGTGANVLTF. This rearrangement joins TRBV6-5 to TRBJ2-6; D is unresolved. CDR3 length equals 16 residues. CDR1 and CDR2 (germline): MNHEY, SVGAGI. Between the trimmed V and J ends, which lost 0 bases and 4 bases, there was a span of 10 bases.